These T cell receptor beta chains were read from a single sample in a study of T cell responses to AZD1222 COVID-19 vaccine. The data were produced by immunoSEQ multiplex PCR, yet TCRdb's version contains in-frame clones alone and is incomplete. The sample lists 150,000 to 200,000 clones; 88% were seen once. The source was peripheral blood, collected on day 0 of AZD1222 vaccination. These receptors were taken from an adult in good health. Each CDR3 is given with its conserved first and last residue. The D gene is left open where the match is weak. Rows give clone size only sometimes, using once, few, many, or a class for an expanded clone.

cdr3_nt: TGTGCCAGCAGTTACTCTTGGGGAAGCAATCAGCCCCAGCATTTT
cdr3_aa: CASSYSWGSNQPQHF
d_call: NA
j_call: TRBJ1-5
v_call: TRBV6-5
clone_size: NA

cdr3_nt: TGTGCCAGCAGCTTAAGTAGCGGACTCAATTCACCCCTCCACTTT
cdr3_aa: CASSLSSGLNSPLHF
d_call: NA
j_call: TRBJ1-6
v_call: TRBV7-9
clone_size: NA

cdr3_nt: TGTGCTAGTGGCCCCAGGGGACAGGGGGTTTCGCGGGCCAAAAACATTCAGTACTTC
cdr3_aa: CASGPRGQGVSRAKNIQYF
d_call: TRBD1
j_call: TRBJ2-4
v_call: TRBV12-5
clone_size: NA

cdr3_nt: TGTGCCAGCAGCCCAAGGGACGAGCAGTACTTC
cdr3_aa: CASSPRDEQYF
d_call: NA
j_call: TRBJ2-7
v_call: TRBV16
clone_size: NA

cdr3_nt: TGCGCCAGCAGCCACCCCTCGGGCAGCCCGGGCACTGAAGCTTTCTTT
cdr3_aa: CASSHPSGSPGTEAFF
d_call: NA
j_call: TRBJ1-1
v_call: TRBV5-1
clone_size: NA

cdr3_nt: TGTGCCAGCAGCCAAGGCTATGGCACACAACAGAATTCACCCCTCCACTTT
cdr3_aa: CASSQGYGTQQNSPLHF
d_call: NA
j_call: TRBJ1-6
v_call: TRBV4-2
clone_size: NA

cdr3_nt: TGTGCCAGCAGTTTCACGGAGGGTTCACCCCTCCACTTT
cdr3_aa: CASSFTEGSPLHF
d_call: NA
j_call: TRBJ1-6
v_call: TRBV28
clone_size: NA

cdr3_nt: TGTGCCAGCAGCCTAAAGGGCCCACGTAGCGCAAGCTCCTACAATGAGCAGTTCTTC
cdr3_aa: CASSLKGPRSASSYNEQFF
d_call: NA
j_call: TRBJ2-1
v_call: TRBV7-3
clone_size: NA

cdr3_nt: TGCGCCAGCAGCCAACCCGGGACAGGGGGCGCTGGGGTTTCTGAAAAACTGTTTTTT
cdr3_aa: CASSQPGTGGAGVSEKLFF
d_call: TRBD1
j_call: TRBJ1-4
v_call: TRBV4-1
clone_size: NA

cdr3_nt: TGTGCCAGCAGTGAATCTGACTCATACAATGAGCAGTTCTTC
cdr3_aa: CASSESDSYNEQFF
d_call: NA
j_call: TRBJ2-1
v_call: TRBV6-1
clone_size: NA

cdr3_nt: TGTGCCAGCAGCGCCCAGGCTGGGACTAATGAAAAACTGTTTTTT
cdr3_aa: CASSAQAGTNEKLFF
d_call: NA
j_call: TRBJ1-4
v_call: TRBV9
clone_size: NA

cdr3_nt: TGTGCCAGCAGTTTGGGAGAGGTCACTCAGCCCCAGCATTTT
cdr3_aa: CASSLGEVTQPQHF
d_call: NA
j_call: TRBJ1-5
v_call: TRBV28
clone_size: NA

cdr3_nt: TGTGCCAGCAGCGTAGCTGGCGGGTTACGGGAGACCCAGTACTTC
cdr3_aa: CASSVAGGLRETQYF
d_call: NA
j_call: TRBJ2-5
v_call: TRBV9
clone_size: NA

cdr3_nt: TGTGCCAGCAGTTTGGGCAGGAATGGCTACACCTTC
cdr3_aa: CASSLGRNGYTF
d_call: NA
j_call: TRBJ1-2
v_call: TRBV12-3/TRBV12-4
clone_size: NA

cdr3_nt: TGTGCCAGCAGCAAACAAAACCCACTCCCTGAGGACATTCAGTACTTC
cdr3_aa: CASSKQNPLPEDIQYF
d_call: NA
j_call: TRBJ2-4
v_call: TRBV11-2
clone_size: NA

cdr3_nt: TGTGCCACCACGGGACAGAACACAGATACGCAGTATTTT
cdr3_aa: CATTGQNTDTQYF
d_call: TRBD1
j_call: TRBJ2-3
v_call: TRBV24-1
clone_size: NA

cdr3_nt: TGTGCCAGCTCACGTATAGGGGAAAGGTACGAGCAGTACTTC
cdr3_aa: CASSRIGERYEQYF
d_call: NA
j_call: TRBJ2-7
v_call: TRBV18
clone_size: NA

cdr3_nt: TGTGCCAGCAGGGCCACTAGCGGGGGGTTGAATACGCAGTATTTT
cdr3_aa: CASRATSGGLNTQYF
d_call: TRBD2
j_call: TRBJ2-3
v_call: TRBV5-8
clone_size: NA

cdr3_nt: TGTGCCAGTAGTATGGGAGAACGGGCTGGGGCCAACGTCCTGACTTTC
cdr3_aa: CASSMGERAGANVLTF
d_call: NA
j_call: TRBJ2-6
v_call: TRBV19
clone_size: NA

cdr3_nt: TGTGCCAGCAGGGGACTAGCGGGAGGGCCAGAGACCCAGTACTTC
cdr3_aa: CASRGLAGGPETQYF
d_call: TRBD2
j_call: TRBJ2-5
v_call: TRBV6-5
clone_size: NA

cdr3_nt: TGTGCCAGCAGTTTAGGGACGTTTGTCTACGAGCAGTACTTC
cdr3_aa: CASSLGTFVYEQYF
d_call: NA
j_call: TRBJ2-7
v_call: TRBV28
clone_size: NA

cdr3_nt: TGTGCCAGCAGCCTGACAGGTCCTAATGAAAAACTGTTTTTT
cdr3_aa: CASSLTGPNEKLFF
d_call: NA
j_call: TRBJ1-4
v_call: TRBV5-6
clone_size: few

cdr3_nt: TGTGCCAGCAGCTTGGTTAGCGGGAGCCCAACAGATACGCAGTATTTT
cdr3_aa: CASSLVSGSPTDTQYF
d_call: TRBD2
j_call: TRBJ2-3
v_call: TRBV4-2
clone_size: NA

cdr3_nt: TGTGCCAGCAGTGCCCCGGGACAGGGAAACAATCAGCCCCAGCATTTT
cdr3_aa: CASSAPGQGNNQPQHF
d_call: TRBD1
j_call: TRBJ1-5
v_call: TRBV6-1
clone_size: NA

cdr3_nt: TGCGCCAGCAGCCGGGACTGGGGGTCGGACGAGCAGTACTTC
cdr3_aa: CASSRDWGSDEQYF
d_call: NA
j_call: TRBJ2-7
v_call: TRBV5-1
clone_size: NA

cdr3_nt: TGTGCCAGCAGCGTAGGGTATCAGGGACTAGCGGGAGGGAACGAGCAGTACTTC
cdr3_aa: CASSVGYQGLAGGNEQYF
d_call: TRBD2
j_call: TRBJ2-7
v_call: TRBV9
clone_size: once

cdr3_nt: TGTGCCAGCTCAGGACAGACTCCCTCTGGGGCCAACGTCCTGACTTTC
cdr3_aa: CASSGQTPSGANVLTF
d_call: NA
j_call: TRBJ2-6
v_call: TRBV18
clone_size: once

cdr3_nt: TGTGCCAGCAGTTCCTCCGGGACTACTTCTGTCTTCTCCACAGATACGCAGTATTTT
cdr3_aa: CASSSSGTTSVFSTDTQYF
d_call: TRBD2
j_call: TRBJ2-3
v_call: TRBV6-2/TRBV6-3
clone_size: NA

cdr3_nt: TGTGCCAGCAGCTTAAGGGGCGGGTTGTCGGCTAACTATGGCTACACCTTC
cdr3_aa: CASSLRGGLSANYGYTF
d_call: NA
j_call: TRBJ1-2
v_call: TRBV7-2
clone_size: NA

cdr3_nt: TGCAGCGTTGAAGATCCAGAGACAGGGGATGGCTACACCTTC
cdr3_aa: CSVEDPETGDGYTF
d_call: TRBD1
j_call: TRBJ1-2
v_call: TRBV29-1
clone_size: NA

cdr3_nt: TGTGCCAGCAGCCCGGACAGGGTGGTGAGGCTGTTTTTT
cdr3_aa: CASSPDRVVRLFF
d_call: TRBD1
j_call: TRBJ1-4
v_call: TRBV6-5
clone_size: NA

cdr3_nt: TGTGCCTGGAGTGGACCCCCGGGCGTGCGGGCCTACGAGCAGTACTTC
cdr3_aa: CAWSGPPGVRAYEQYF
d_call: NA
j_call: TRBJ2-7
v_call: TRBV30
clone_size: NA

cdr3_nt: TGTGCCAGTAGTATGGGGACAGGGGGCGTCGGGAGGAATGGCTACACCTTC
cdr3_aa: CASSMGTGGVGRNGYTF
d_call: TRBD1
j_call: TRBJ1-2
v_call: TRBV19
clone_size: NA

cdr3_nt: TGTGCCAGCAGCTTACCCGCTACAGATACGCAGTATTTT
cdr3_aa: CASSLPATDTQYF
d_call: NA
j_call: TRBJ2-3
v_call: TRBV7-9
clone_size: NA

cdr3_nt: TGTGCCAGTAGTACCCTGACCGAACACTATGGCTACACCTTC
cdr3_aa: CASSTLTEHYGYTF
d_call: NA
j_call: TRBJ1-2
v_call: TRBV19
clone_size: few

cdr3_nt: TGTGCCAGCAGCTTAGGGCGGGATGAGCAGTTCTTC
cdr3_aa: CASSLGRDEQFF
d_call: NA
j_call: TRBJ2-1
v_call: TRBV7-9
clone_size: NA

cdr3_nt: TGTGCCAGCAGTTACGGGACAGGGGTGATGGAAAAACTGTTTTTT
cdr3_aa: CASSYGTGVMEKLFF
d_call: TRBD1
j_call: TRBJ1-4
v_call: TRBV6-2/TRBV6-3
clone_size: NA

cdr3_nt: TGTGCCAGCAGGGGCGGCAGGGACTATGGCTACACCTTC
cdr3_aa: CASRGGRDYGYTF
d_call: NA
j_call: TRBJ1-2
v_call: TRBV28
clone_size: once

cdr3_nt: TGTGCCAGCTGGCGGGGGAACTCACCCCTCCACTTT
cdr3_aa: CASWRGNSPLHF
d_call: NA
j_call: TRBJ1-6
v_call: TRBV6-6
clone_size: NA

cdr3_nt: TGTGCCAGCAGTTTGTCAGGGATTGGAAACACCATATATTTT
cdr3_aa: CASSLSGIGNTIYF
d_call: NA
j_call: TRBJ1-3
v_call: TRBV27
clone_size: NA

cdr3_nt: TGTGCCAGCAGCCCCCCCCTTAGCGGGAGAAGCCACAATGAGCAGTTCTTC
cdr3_aa: CASSPPLSGRSHNEQFF
d_call: TRBD2
j_call: TRBJ2-1
v_call: TRBV11-2
clone_size: NA